The clone carrying this T cell receptor beta chain was detected a few times. No antigen is known for it. This entry belongs to a study of T-cell memory formation after mild COVID-19. Study in general: The TCR clusters were mostly specific to one donor. Findings and limits, study-wide: While clones contracting from day 15 to 85 were balanced between CD4 and CD8, later expanders leaned CD4+.

The V end lost 5 bases, the J end lost 0 bases, and 13 bases lay between the germline ends. Looked up from germline, CDR1 is SGHVS and CDR2 is FNYEAQ. The CDR3 covers 16 residues. Sample barcodes and UMIs were carried by the TCR alpha and TCR beta cDNA libraries that 5'RACE generated with constant-segment primers. TCRdb re-called the 5' RACE reads through MiXCR, storing one row per CDR3 protein. The sample gives about 350,000 distinct CDR3 sequences, roughly an eighth of which show up once; approximately 22% is in the top ten. The TCR sequence derives from a man between 18 and 29 years old who had mild COVID-19 (a few samples of this study predate the infection). Cell type and time point are not known. The chain employs TRBV7-6 and TRBJ2-2; D gene uncertain. Material: PBMCs or a T cell subset sorted from them (not recorded which). In DNA form, the CDR3 reads TGTGCCAGCAGCCACCCTCTAGGACCGAACACCGGGGAGCTGTTTTTT. It yields the protein CASSHPLGPNTGELFF.